What follows are 27 T cell receptor beta chains derived from one specimen sequenced in a study of kidney transplant recipient with SARS-CoV-2 infection. Via MiXCR, TCRdb re-called the reads, giving one row per CDR3 protein. This sample carries under 300,000 distinct CDR3 sequences, 25% to 30% of them seen once, and the ten largest clones take nearly 7.5%. The sequencing used a blood sample, collected at baseline and on day 111 from a kidney transplant recipient. The receptors here all came from a male patient aged 25-45 years who had COVID-19 and was a kidney transplant recipient. A share of the T cells may be of graft donor origin.

In this sample, this clonotype turned up a few times. The chain links TRBV3-1 to TRBJ2-5; TRBD2 agrees at 9 bases. The germline V gene has CDR1 LGHDT and CDR2 YNNKEL (reference sequence). With 1 base clipped from V and 2 bases from J, the junction kept 5 bases outside the gene matches. The CDR3 extends over 16 amino acids. In DNA form, the CDR3 reads TGTGCCAGCAGCCAAGCGACTAGCGGACAACAAGAGACCCAGTACTTC. It translates to CASSQATSGQQETQYF.

The table lists this clonotype with many counts. This rearrangement joins TRBV11-3 to TRBJ2-1; 8 positions match TRBD2. The ends lost 1 base at V and 6 bases at J; junction bases unmatched: 5. CDR1 is SGHNT, CDR2 YENEEA, per germline. The CDR3 has 15 residues. The CDR3 region is CASSLAPAGANEQFF. DNA of the CDR3: TGTGCCAGCAGCTTAGCGCCAGCGGGGGCCAATGAGCAGTTCTTC. The whole variable domain, remainder taken from reference TRBV11-3 and TRBJ2-1, is EAGVVQSPRYKIIEKKQPVAFWCNPISGHNTLYWYLQNLGQGPELLIRYENEEAVDDSQLPKDRFSAERLKGVDSTLKIQPAELGDSAVYLCASSLAPAGANEQFFGPGTRLTVL.

This clonotype was observed at least ten times. This rearrangement joins TRBV28 to TRBJ1-5; no reliable D call. V was trimmed by 5 bases and J by 7 bases, leaving 12 bases between them. The CDR3 runs 13 residues. CDR1 and CDR2 (germline): MDHEN, SYDVKM. In DNA, the CDR3 is TGTGCCAGCAGTGGTTCCCCCCCACAGCCCCAGCATTTT. It yields the protein CASSGSPPQPQHF.

A remark on this clonotype: This may arise from a read error, as a much more abundant clone is one base away. This rearrangement joins TRBV27 to TRBJ2-7; D ambiguous. The V end lost 4 bases, the J end lost 5 bases, and 12 bases lay between the germline ends. CDR1 is MNHEY, CDR2 SMNVEV, per germline (reference sequence). CDR3 length: 13 amino acids. The chain's CDR3 is CASSSQTAHEQYF. For the CDR3, the DNA is TGTGCCAGCAGTTCCCAGACGGCACACGAGCAGTACTTC.

There are many counts of this clonotype. This CDR3 is CASSLGRGTNYGYTF. The CDR3 DNA reads TGTGCCAGCAGCTTGGGTCGGGGTACAAACTATGGCTACACCTTC. This chain connects TRBV5-4 to TRBJ1-2, with D unclear. Germline loops: CDR1 SGHNT, CDR2 YYREEE (reference sequence). Between the trimmed V and J ends, which lost 0 bases and 2 bases, there was a span of 11 bases. The CDR3 extends over 15 amino acids.

This clonotype was recorded many times. The chain combines TRBV2 with TRBJ1-1, with D perhaps TRBD1 (5 bases). The CDR3 has 13 amino acids. V was cut by 4 bases and J by 1 base, with 7 bases left in between. CDR1 is SNHLY and CDR2 is FYNNEI in the germline V gene. The CDR3 spells CASSVQENTEAFF. In DNA, the CDR3 is TGTGCCAGCAGTGTACAGGAGAACACTGAAGCTTTCTTT.

This clonotype has at least ten counts. The genes are TRBV6-9 and TRBJ1-2, with unresolved D. The V gene's germline CDR1 is MNHGY and CDR2 SVAAGI. The CDR3 spans 17 residues. V was cut by 4 bases and J by 4 bases, with 22 bases left in between. In DNA form, the CDR3 reads TGTGCCAGCAGTTGTGCTATAGGTGGGAGAAAGACCTATGGCTACACCTTC. This translates into CASSCAIGGRKTYGYTF.

This clonotype appeared many times. V and J are TRBV7-9 and TRBJ1-2, with no clear D. Trimming removed 5 bases at V and 4 bases at J, with 23 bases between. Looked up from germline, CDR1 is SEHNR and CDR2 is FQNEAQ (reference sequence). This CDR3 is 17 amino acids long. The CDR3 reads CASSTTLYHGKTYGYTF. The CDR3 DNA follows: TGTGCCAGCAGCACAACACTATACCATGGAAAGACCTATGGCTACACCTTC.

As regards this clonotype: It may be a read error: a sequence one base away is much more abundant. V gene TRBV24-1 combines with J gene TRBJ2-1; no clear D gene. The CDR3 is 12 residues long. CDR1 is KGHDR and CDR2 is SFDVKD in the germline V gene. CDR3 sequence reads: CAASDNVNEQFF. In DNA form, the CDR3 reads TGTGCCGCCAGTGATAATGTAAATGAGCAGTTCTTC.

This clonotype was recorded many times. The V call is TRBV2, the J call TRBJ2-2; possible D gene TRBD2, 6 bases. The CDR3 has 15 residues. Trimming took 4 bases from V and 2 from J, leaving 11 bases between them. In germline, CDR1 is SNHLY, CDR2 FYNNEI. The chain's CDR3 is CASSGRERNTGELFF. Here the CDR3 DNA reads TGTGCCAGCAGTGGTCGGGAGAGAAACACCGGGGAGCTGTTTTTT.

This clonotype was seen at least ten times. The chain joins TRBV4-1 to TRBJ2-5, with 8 bases that match TRBD2. V shed 0 bases, J shed 5 bases, and the junction held 8 bases outside the gene matches. Germline V gene lookup returns CDR1 MGHRA and CDR2 YSYEKL. This CDR3 contains 16 residues. The CDR3 DNA is TGCGCCAGCAGCCAAGATGGACGGGAGGGGAGTGAGACCCAGTACTTC. This codes for CASSQDGREGSETQYF.

This clonotype showed up many times. This rearrangement joins TRBV30 to TRBJ1-5; possibly TRBD1 for D (5 bases). CDR1 is GTSNPN and CDR2 is SVGIG in the germline V gene (reference sequence). V lost 5 bases and J lost 2, with 13 bases in between. The CDR3 consists of 14 residues. The DNA for the CDR3 is TGTGCCTGGGACGGGGGTTATGGCAATCAGCCCCAGCATTTT. Translation: CAWDGGYGNQPQHF.

This clonotype was observed a handful of times. The chain recombines TRBV11-3 with TRBJ2-1, with 7 bases lining up with TRBD2. Germline V gene lookup returns CDR1 SGHNT and CDR2 YENEEA. Unmatched junction bases numbered 9, after V lost 3 bases and J lost 4 bases. The CDR3 is made up of 16 amino acids. The CDR3 sequence is CASSFGFGGSYNEQFF. The CDR3 DNA sequence: TGTGCCAGCAGCTTTGGATTCGGGGGGTCTTACAATGAGCAGTTCTTC.

In regard to this clonotype: This could be a read error, since a much larger clone is one nucleotide away. The genes are TRBV6-5 and TRBJ2-7; TRBD1 aligns across 7 bases. Germline loops: CDR1 MNHEY, CDR2 SVGAGI. The CDR3 contains 14 residues. The CDR3 reads CAGSYDGQDYEQYF. CDR3 coding DNA: TGTGCCGGCAGTTACGATGGACAGGACTACGAGCAGTACTTC.

This clonotype was counted many times. The chain links TRBV4-2 to TRBJ2-7; D might be TRBD1 or TRBD2, each matching 5 bases. Germline V gene lookup returns CDR1 LGHNA and CDR2 YNFKEQ. The CDR3 runs to 15 residues. With 2 bases removed from V and 3 bases from J, the gap between germline ends came to 14 bases. This CDR3 is CASSQSRDVNYEQYF. The DNA of the CDR3 is TGTGCCAGCAGCCAATCCAGGGACGTAAACTACGAGCAGTACTTC.

This clonotype was seen repeatedly, ten times or more. The gene calls are TRBV4-1 and TRBJ1-5; weak D call: TRBD1 (6 bases). CDR3 length equals 13 residues. Germline V lookup: CDR1 MGHRA, CDR2 YSYEKL. The V gene lost 3 bases and the J gene lost 7 bases, with 10 bases spanning the gap. The chain's CDR3 is CASSHPGAQPQHF. CDR3 nucleotides: TGCGCCAGCAGCCACCCAGGGGCCCAGCCCCAGCATTTT.

The V and J genes are TRBV6-5 and TRBJ2-1, with TRBD2 identical over 8 bases. V was clipped by 8 bases and J by 15 bases; unmatched bases: 15. The CDR3 contains 13 residues. CDR1 is MNHEY, CDR2 SVGAGI, per germline. This CDR3 reads CASGHREGPFLFF. The CDR3 DNA reads TGTGCCAGCGGCCACCGGGAGGGCCCGTTTCTGTTCTTC.

Remarks on this clonotype: A read error is possible here, since a much larger clone lies one base away. This sequence joins TRBV7-7 and TRBJ1-2, with unresolved D. The CDR3 consists of 17 residues. V was shortened by 4 bases and J by 4 bases, with 22 bases between the two germline ends. Germline V gene lookup returns CDR1 SSHAT and CDR2 FNYEAQ (reference sequence). The CDR3 sequence is CASSSYHRCRKTYGYTF. For the CDR3, the DNA is TGTGCCAGCAGCTCTTATCATAGGTGCCGAAAGACCTATGGCTACACCTTC.

A remark on this clonotype: This may be a read error: a much more frequent sequence differs by one nucleotide. The chain has TRBV6-5 and TRBJ1-5; D ambiguous. The CDR3 has 14 amino acids. Germline CDR1 and CDR2: MNHEY and SVGAGI. CDR3 DNA: TGTGCCGGCAGCCCTGGACTGCTCAATCAGCCCCAGCATTTT. It is translated as CAGSPGLLNQPQHF.

The sample holds many counts of this clonotype. The CDR3 here is CASGCRYSRKTYGYTF. CDR3 DNA sequence: TGTGCCAGCGGATGCCGGTACTCAAGAAAGACCTATGGCTACACCTTC. The chain carries TRBV9 and TRBJ1-2; D is undetermined. V was shortened by 7 bases and J by 4 bases, with 23 bases between the two germline ends. This CDR3 has 16 residues. The germline gives CDR1 SGDLS, CDR2 YYNGEE.

Worth noting for this clonotype: This clone may be a read error of a much larger clone one base away. The missing conserved phenylalanine or tryptophan at the end of this CDR3 makes a read error likely. The chain uses TRBV9 and TRBJ1-1, with D possibly matching TRBD1 (6 bases). Trimming took 0 bases from V and 6 from J, leaving 15 bases between them. The germline V gene has CDR1 SGDLS and CDR2 YYNGEE. The CDR3 spans 15 residues. The DNA for the CDR3 is TGTGCCAGCAGCGTAGCTCAGGGGACCCCCCCTGAAGCTTTCTCT. Translated, it gives CASSVAQGTPPEAFS.

This clonotype came up many times. The chain couples TRBV19 to TRBJ1-1; 8 bases fit TRBD1. Unmatched junction bases numbered 4, after V lost 5 bases and J lost 5 bases. Germline V gene data show CDR1 as LNHDA and CDR2 as SQIVND (reference sequence). CDR3 size: 13 residues. As DNA, the CDR3 is TGTGCCAGTAGTGTGACAGGGGCAACTGAAGCTTTCTTT. It yields the protein CASSVTGATEAFF.

In regard to this clonotype: Being one base from a much bigger clone, this may be a read error. The chain carries TRBV6-1 and TRBJ1-1; a possible D gene is TRBD1 (6 bases). The CDR3 totals 15 residues. Germline V gene lookup returns CDR1 MNHNS and CDR2 SASEGT. The CDR3 spells CASCEGGSGGTEAFF. The CDR3 bases are TGTGCCAGCTGTGAAGGGGGATCTGGGGGCACTGAAGCTTTCTTT.

Turning to this clonotype: Since a much larger clone is just one base distant, this may be a read error. J is TRBJ1-6 and V is TRBV6-6, with 7 bases identical to TRBD1. Germline V CDR1 and CDR2: MNHNY, SVGAGI (reference sequence). After removal of 7 bases from V and 7 bases from J, the junction contained 10 bases not matched to a gene. This CDR3 spans 15 amino acids. The CDR3 protein is CASTGAGGGNSPLHF. CDR3 DNA: TGTGCCAGCACCGGGGCAGGGGGGGGGAATTCACCCCTCCACTTT.

This clonotype was picked up many times. The CDR3 coding sequence is TGTGCCAGCGTCGCCATCGTACCAGGAAAGACCTATGGCTACACCTTC. Protein product: CASVAIVPGKTYGYTF. V usage is TRBV5-4 and J usage is TRBJ1-2; no clear D gene. Deletions cut 7 bases from V and 4 bases from J, with 23 bases between. The CDR3 spans 16 residues. CDR1 is SGHNT and CDR2 is YYREEE in the germline V gene (reference sequence).

This clonotype has a handful of counts. The V and J genes are TRBV9 and TRBJ2-3, with 10 bases that match TRBD2. V shed 3 bases, J shed 2 bases, and the junction held 6 bases outside the gene matches. CDR1 and CDR2 from the germline V gene are SGDLS and YYNGEE. The CDR3 runs to 16 residues. CDR3 sequence: CASSARLAGTTDTQYF. The CDR3 DNA is TGTGCCAGCAGCGCTCGACTAGCGGGTACCACAGATACGCAGTATTTT.

In its sample, this clonotype was seen many times. The chain is built from TRBV7-8 and TRBJ1-2; D ambiguous. V was trimmed by 5 bases and J by 4 bases, leaving 23 bases between them. The germline V gene encodes CDR1 SGHVS and CDR2 FQNEAQ. This CDR3 has 17 amino acids. The CDR3 loop reads CASSVFQFTRKTYGYTF. As DNA, the CDR3 is TGTGCCAGCAGCGTCTTCCAGTTTACCCGAAAGACCTATGGCTACACCTTC.